These T cell receptor beta chains were read from a single sample in a study of cytomegalovirus exposure and HLA in healthy donors. Assay: immunoSEQ multiplex PCR; the TCRdb copy retains only in-frame clones and omits some. The table records approximately 120,000 clones, 65% to 75% of them present only once. Sequenced: PBMCs. The source of these receptors is a woman between 45 and 60 years old in good health and CMV-seropositive. CDR3s leave out the opening cysteine and the closing phenylalanine or tryptophan.

V,CDR3
TRBV7-2,ASSSDRALRGYT
TRBV15,ATSRDPAGYGYT
TRBV5-1,ASAFGTPRETQY
TRBV10-1,ASARGGNLQETQY
TRBV5-1,ASSLEPGNYGYT
TRBV5-5,ASSLARADGEETQY
TRBV2,ASTWHTETQY
TRBV5-5,ASSSTYSAGELF
TRBV15,ATSKQGAGGYNEQF
TRBV10-1,ASSLSAGGGTDTQY
TRBV5-8,ASSFGRSSYQPQH
TRBV4-2,ASNQDHRGTGELF
TRBV12-5,ASGLQGSDTQY
TRBV5-6,ASSLLARETQY
TRBV18,ASSPPVAGNTIY
TRBV2,ASSGTSEKLF
TRBV2,ASSEAQGLRAF
TRBV7-2,ASSHSGAGVEQY
TRBV6-5,ARTGQGDEQY
TRBV2,ASSDPLAGNIYEQY
TRBV5-1,ASSPGTGTNGYT
TRBV7-2,ASSLSGQDYNSPLH
TRBV18,ASSPLTGTYGYT
TRBV6-6,ASSFSYEQY
TRBV10-1,ASSETTGRETQY
TRBV4-1,ASSHSGTGPYEQY
TRBV19,ASSRDRGPYEQY
TRBV28,ARNGGLGQPQH
TRBV29-1,SVVQSNTEAF
TRBV2,ASSSQGKEGYT
TRBV19,ASSIARGAETQY
TRBV2,ASSDTQLNTEAF